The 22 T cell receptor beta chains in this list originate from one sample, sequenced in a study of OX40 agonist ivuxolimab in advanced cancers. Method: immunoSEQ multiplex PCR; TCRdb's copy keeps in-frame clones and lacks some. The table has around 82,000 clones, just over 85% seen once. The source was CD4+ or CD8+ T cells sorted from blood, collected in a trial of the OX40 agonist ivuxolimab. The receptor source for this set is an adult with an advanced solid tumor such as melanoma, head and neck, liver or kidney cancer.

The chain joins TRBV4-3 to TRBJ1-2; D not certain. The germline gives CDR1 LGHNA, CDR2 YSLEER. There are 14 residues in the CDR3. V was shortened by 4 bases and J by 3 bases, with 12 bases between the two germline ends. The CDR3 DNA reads TGCGCCAGCAGCCCAGGACTGCGAGACTATGGCTACACCTTC. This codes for CASSPGLRDYGYTF.

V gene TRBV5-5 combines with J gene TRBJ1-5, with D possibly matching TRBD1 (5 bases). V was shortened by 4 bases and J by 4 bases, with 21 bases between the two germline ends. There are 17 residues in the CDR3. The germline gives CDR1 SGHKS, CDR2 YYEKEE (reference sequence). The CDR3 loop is CASSRGAGQVRNQPQHF. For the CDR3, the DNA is TGTGCCAGCAGCCGAGGGGCAGGCCAAGTCCGGAATCAGCCCCAGCATTTT.

CDR3 in DNA: TGTGCCAGCAGCGCCCGGACTAGCGGGAGAGTGTACAATGAGCAGTTCTTC. This gives the protein CASSARTSGRVYNEQFF. The V call is TRBV11-1, the J call TRBJ2-1, with 13 nucleotides matching TRBD2. Germline loops: CDR1 SGHAT, CDR2 FQDESV (reference sequence). There are 17 residues in the CDR3. With V trimmed by 5 bases and J by 4 bases, 8 bases remained unmatched.

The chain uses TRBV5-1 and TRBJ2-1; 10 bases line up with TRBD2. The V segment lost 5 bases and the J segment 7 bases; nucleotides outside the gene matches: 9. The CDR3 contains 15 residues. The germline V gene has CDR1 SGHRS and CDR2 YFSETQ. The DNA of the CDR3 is TGCGCCAGCAGACCAACTAGCGGGATGGGGAATGAGCAGTTCTTC. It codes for CASRPTSGMGNEQFF.

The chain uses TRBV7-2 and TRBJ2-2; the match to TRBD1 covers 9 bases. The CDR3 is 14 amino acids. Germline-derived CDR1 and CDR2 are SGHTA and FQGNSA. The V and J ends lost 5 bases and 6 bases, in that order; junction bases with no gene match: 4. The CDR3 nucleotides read TGTGCCAGCAGCCTACAGGGGGCGGCCGGGGAGCTGTTTTTT. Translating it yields CASSLQGAAGELFF.

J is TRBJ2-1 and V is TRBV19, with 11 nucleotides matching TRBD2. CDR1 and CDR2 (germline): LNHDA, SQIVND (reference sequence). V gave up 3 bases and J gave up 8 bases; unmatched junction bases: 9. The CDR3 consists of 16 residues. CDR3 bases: TGTGCCAGTAGTATGGCTAGCGGGAGGAGGAGAGATGAGCAGTTCTTC. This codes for CASSMASGRRRDEQFF.

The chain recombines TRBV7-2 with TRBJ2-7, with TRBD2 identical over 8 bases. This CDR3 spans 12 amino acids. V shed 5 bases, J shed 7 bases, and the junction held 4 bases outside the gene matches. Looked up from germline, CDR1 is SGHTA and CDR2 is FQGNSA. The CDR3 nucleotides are TGTGCCAGCAGCCCCGGGACTAGAGAGCAGTACTTC. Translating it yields CASSPGTREQYF.

The CDR3 region is CASSLLLPGQVFNEQYF. CDR3 in DNA: TGTGCCAGCAGCCTCCTCCTTCCGGGACAGGTGTTCAACGAGCAGTACTTC. The J gene is TRBJ2-7, the V gene TRBV11-2; TRBD1 matches at 8 bases. Looked up from germline, CDR1 is SGHAT and CDR2 is FQNNGV. V gave up 5 bases and J gave up 5 bases; unmatched junction bases: 17. The CDR3 loop spans 17 amino acids.

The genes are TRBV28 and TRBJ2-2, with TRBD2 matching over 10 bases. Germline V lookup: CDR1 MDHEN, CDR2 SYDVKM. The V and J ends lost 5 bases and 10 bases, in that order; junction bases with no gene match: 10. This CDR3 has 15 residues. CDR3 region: CASSPGASGSEELFF. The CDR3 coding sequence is TGTGCCAGCAGTCCAGGGGCTAGCGGGAGCGAGGAGCTGTTTTTT.

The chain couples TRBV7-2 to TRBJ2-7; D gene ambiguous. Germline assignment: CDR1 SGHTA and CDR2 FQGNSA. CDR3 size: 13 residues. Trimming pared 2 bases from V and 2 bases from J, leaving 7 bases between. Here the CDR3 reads CASSLRITYEQYF. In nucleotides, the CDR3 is TGTGCCAGCAGCTTAAGGATTACCTACGAGCAGTACTTC.

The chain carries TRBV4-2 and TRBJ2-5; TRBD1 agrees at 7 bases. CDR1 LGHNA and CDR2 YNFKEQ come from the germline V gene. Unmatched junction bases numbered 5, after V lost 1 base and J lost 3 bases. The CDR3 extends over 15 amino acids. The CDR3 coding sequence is TGTGCCAGCAGCCAAGGGACAGGAGAAAAAGAGACCCAGTACTTC. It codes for CASSQGTGEKETQYF.

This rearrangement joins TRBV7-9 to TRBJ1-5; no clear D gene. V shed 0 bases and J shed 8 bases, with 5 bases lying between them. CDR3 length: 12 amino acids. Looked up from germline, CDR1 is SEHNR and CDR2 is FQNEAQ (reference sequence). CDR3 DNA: TGTGCCAGCAGCTTAGCGTGGGAGCCCCAGCATTTT. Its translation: CASSLAWEPQHF.

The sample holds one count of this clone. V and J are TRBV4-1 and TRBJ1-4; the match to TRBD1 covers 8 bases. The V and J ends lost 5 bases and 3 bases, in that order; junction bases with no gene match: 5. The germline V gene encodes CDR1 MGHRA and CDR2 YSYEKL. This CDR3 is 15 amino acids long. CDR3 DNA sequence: TGCGCCAGCAGCTATCAGACAGGGGCTAATGAAAAACTGTTTTTT. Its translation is CASSYQTGANEKLFF.

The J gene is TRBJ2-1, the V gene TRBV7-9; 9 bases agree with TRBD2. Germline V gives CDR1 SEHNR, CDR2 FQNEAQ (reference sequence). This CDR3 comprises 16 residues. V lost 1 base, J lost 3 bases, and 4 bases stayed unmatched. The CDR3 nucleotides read TGTGCCAGCAGCTTAGAGCTAGCGGGGAGCTACAATGAGCAGTTCTTC. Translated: CASSLELAGSYNEQFF.

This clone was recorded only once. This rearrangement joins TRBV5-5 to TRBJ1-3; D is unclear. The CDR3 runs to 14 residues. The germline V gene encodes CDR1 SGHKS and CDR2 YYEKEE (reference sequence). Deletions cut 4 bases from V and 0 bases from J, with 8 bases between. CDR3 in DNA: TGTGCCAGCAGCCTCGTGCTCTCTGGAAACACCATATATTTT. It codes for CASSLVLSGNTIYF.

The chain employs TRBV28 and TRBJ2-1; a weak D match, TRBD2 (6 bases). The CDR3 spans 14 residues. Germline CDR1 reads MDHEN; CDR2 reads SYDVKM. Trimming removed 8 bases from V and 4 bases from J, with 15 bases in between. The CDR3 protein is CASLYSRGYNEQFF. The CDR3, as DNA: TGTGCCAGCTTATACTCTCGGGGGTACAATGAGCAGTTCTTC. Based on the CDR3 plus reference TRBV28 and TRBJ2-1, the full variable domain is DVKVTQSSRYLVKRTGEKVFLECVQDMDHENMFWYRQDPGLGLRLIYFSYDVKMKEKGDIPEGYSVSREKKERFSLILESASTNQTSMYLCASLYSRGYNEQFFGPGTRLTVL.

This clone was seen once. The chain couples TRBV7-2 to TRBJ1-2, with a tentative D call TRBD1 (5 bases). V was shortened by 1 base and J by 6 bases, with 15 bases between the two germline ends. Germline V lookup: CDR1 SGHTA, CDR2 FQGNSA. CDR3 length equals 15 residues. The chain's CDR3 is CASSLGPGRSDGYTF. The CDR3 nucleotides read TGTGCCAGCAGCTTAGGGCCGGGGCGCTCCGATGGCTACACCTTC. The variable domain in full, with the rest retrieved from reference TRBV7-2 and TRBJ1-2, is GAGVSQSPSNKVTEKGKDVELRCDPISGHTALYWYRQSLGQGLEFLIYFQGNSAPDKSGLPSDRFSAERTGGSVSTLTIQRTQQEDSAVYLCASSLGPGRSDGYTFGSGTRLTVV.

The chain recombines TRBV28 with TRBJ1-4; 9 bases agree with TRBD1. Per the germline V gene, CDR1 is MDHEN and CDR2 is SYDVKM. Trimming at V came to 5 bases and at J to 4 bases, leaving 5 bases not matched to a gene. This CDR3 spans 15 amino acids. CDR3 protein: CASSRTTGGNEKLFF. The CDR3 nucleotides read TGTGCCAGCAGTCGGACGACAGGGGGTAATGAAAAACTGTTTTTT. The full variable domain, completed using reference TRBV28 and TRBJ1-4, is DVKVTQSSRYLVKRTGEKVFLECVQDMDHENMFWYRQDPGLGLRLIYFSYDVKMKEKGDIPEGYSVSREKKERFSLILESASTNQTSMYLCASSRTTGGNEKLFFGSGTQLSVL.

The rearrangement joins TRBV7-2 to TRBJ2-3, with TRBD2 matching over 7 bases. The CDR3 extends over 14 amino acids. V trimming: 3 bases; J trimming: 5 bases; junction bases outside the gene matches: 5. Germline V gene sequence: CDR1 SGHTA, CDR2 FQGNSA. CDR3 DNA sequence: TGTGCCAGCAGCTTGGCTAGCGGAAGAGATACGCAGTATTTT. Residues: CASSLASGRDTQYF.

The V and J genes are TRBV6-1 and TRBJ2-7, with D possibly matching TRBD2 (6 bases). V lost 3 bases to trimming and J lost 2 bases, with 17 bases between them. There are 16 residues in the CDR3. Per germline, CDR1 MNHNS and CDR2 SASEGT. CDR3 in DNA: TGTGCCAGCAGTGAGCCACGGGGGACCCACCCCTACGAGCAGTACTTC. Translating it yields CASSEPRGTHPYEQYF.

The CDR3 loop reads CASSKGLAGATDTQYF. The CDR3 DNA follows: TGCGCCAGCAGCAAAGGACTAGCGGGAGCAACAGATACGCAGTATTTT. The chain couples TRBV5-1 to TRBJ2-3; 13 positions agree with TRBD2. The CDR3 runs 16 residues. Germline lookup yields CDR1 SGHRS and CDR2 YFSETQ. Trimming took 4 bases from V and 3 from J; bases not matched to a gene: 5.

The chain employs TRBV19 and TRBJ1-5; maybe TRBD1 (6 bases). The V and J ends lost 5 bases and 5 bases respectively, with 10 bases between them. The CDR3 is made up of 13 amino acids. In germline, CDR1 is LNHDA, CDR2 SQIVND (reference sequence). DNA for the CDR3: TGTGCCAGTAGTCAGGGGCTTGATCAGCCCCAGCATTTT. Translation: CASSQGLDQPQHF.